The clone carrying this T cell receptor beta chain turned up a few times. Germline and genes here are mouse. From the germline J gene comes the end of the CDR3, since the read stops 1 residue before it. There are 15 residues in the CDR3. The germline V and J ends were trimmed by 1 base and 1 base, with 8 bases remaining between them. Germline V gene sequence: CDR1 SGHND, CDR2 FRSKSL. These data belong to a study of tissue T cells after allogeneic stem cell transplantation. Time point denoted: mouse harvest day 14 after allogeneic transplant. Tail vein injection delivered 10^7 T-cell-depleted bone marrow cells and 10^6 splenic CD5+ T cells. The protocol was immunoSEQ multiplex PCR, while the TCRdb copy is restricted to in-frame clones and leaves out a portion. The sample yields some 2,000 clones, roughly 52% seen once.

Sequencing was carried out using liver tissue. The clonotype comes from a female BALB/c mouse given C57BL/6 T cells with graft-versus-host disease after an allogeneic hematopoietic cell transplant. The chain combines TRBV15 with TRBJ2-1, with D perhaps TRBD1 or TRBD2 (5 bases each). CDR3 protein: CASSLGGANYAEQFF. The CDR3 bases that were read are TGTGCCAGCAGTTTAGGCGGGGCCAACTATGCTGAGCAGTTC.